These 18 T cell receptor beta chains originate from one sample sequenced in a study of beta chain features in type 1 diabetes. Since all of the isolated RNA was reverse transcribed, expressed TCRB transcripts were what got sequenced. This table comes from immunoSEQ multiplex PCR, and its TCRdb copy is limited to in-frame clones, with some not included. Of around 400,000 clones listed, roughly 16% are singletons. Sample: naive CD4+ T cells from blood. The receptors derive from a woman aged 18-29 years in good health.

V and J are TRBV9 and TRBJ2-3; 8 bases align to TRBD2. CDR1 and CDR2 from the germline V gene are SGDLS and YYNGEE. V lost 3 bases and J lost 2; bases outside the gene matches: 5. The CDR3 covers 15 residues. This CDR3 is CASSDSGTYTDTQYF. The CDR3 DNA is TGTGCCAGCAGCGATAGCGGGACCTACACAGATACGCAGTATTTT. The variable domain in full, completed from reference TRBV9 and TRBJ2-3, reads DSGVTQTPKHLITATGQRVTLRCSPRSGDLSVYWYQQSLDQGLQFLIQYYNGEERAKGNILERFSAQQFPDLHSELNLSSLELGDSALYFCASSDSGTYTDTQYFGPGTRLTVL.

The chain is built from TRBV7-9 and TRBJ2-7; TRBD2 agrees at 14 bases. The V segment lost 5 bases and the J segment 6 bases; nucleotides outside the gene matches: 3. CDR3 length: 14 residues. Germline V gene lookup returns CDR1 SEHNR and CDR2 FQNEAQ (reference sequence). This chain's CDR3 is CASSPTSGRAEQYF. CDR3 nucleotides: TGTGCCAGCAGCCCGACTAGCGGGAGGGCCGAGCAGTACTTC.

This clone was detected a few times. V and J are TRBV6-5 and TRBJ2-7; the D gene is possibly TRBD1 (6 bases). The length of the CDR3 is 15 residues. V gave up 7 bases and J gave up 0 bases, with 16 bases separating them. Germline V gene data show CDR1 as MNHEY and CDR2 as SVGAGI. CDR3 residues: CASTPLGASSYEQYF. The CDR3 DNA sequence: TGTGCCAGCACTCCCTTGGGGGCGAGCTCCTACGAGCAGTACTTC.

This clone was observed a few times. Germline is not matched at one junction end, which may reflect a read error. The chain employs TRBV30 and TRBJ2-1, with 7 bases lining up with TRBD2. The germline V gene encodes CDR1 GTSNPN and CDR2 SVGIG (reference sequence). The CDR3 covers 11 residues. The chain's CDR3 is CAWSGRDYRVF. As DNA, the CDR3 is TGTGCCTGGAGTGGCCGGGACTATAGGGTCTTC.

The table lists this clone with a few counts. The chain joins TRBV7-6 to TRBJ2-7; tentative D call: TRBD1 (7 bases). This CDR3 is built from 16 residues. V lost 3 bases to trimming and J lost 4 bases, with 19 bases between them. The germline gives CDR1 SGHVS, CDR2 FNYEAQ. The CDR3 DNA follows: TGTGCCAGCAGCTTTGGCCCCCTGACAGGGAGGTACGAGCAGTACTTC. Amino acid sequence: CASSFGPLTGRYEQYF.

J is TRBJ2-1 and V is TRBV4-2; 14 bases align to TRBD2. CDR1 and CDR2 from the germline V gene are LGHNA and YNFKEQ. The CDR3 has 18 residues. V shed 2 bases and J 9 bases; nucleotides not matched to a gene: 12. In nucleotides, the CDR3 is TGTGCCAGCAGCCAACGCCCGGGACTAGCGGGAGAAGCCGGTGAGCAGTTCTTC. Translation: CASSQRPGLAGEAGEQFF.

This clone has more than one count but fewer than ten. The chain has TRBV29-1 and TRBJ1-3, with D unclear. The CDR3 sequence is 14 residues long. Trimming stripped 1 base from V and 4 bases from J, with 11 bases between. Germline V gene lookup returns CDR1 SQVTM and CDR2 ANQGSEA. In DNA, the CDR3 is TGCAGCGTTGAAGGGGAGCTGGGCGGAAACACCATATATTTT. Translation gives CSVEGELGGNTIYF.

This clone was counted once. The V gene is TRBV28, the J gene TRBJ1-1; D ambiguous. With 8 bases removed from V and 7 bases from J, the gap between germline ends came to 11 bases. This CDR3 region has 11 residues. CDR1 and CDR2 (germline): MDHEN, SYDVKM. The CDR3 here is CASQENSEAFF. CDR3 DNA: TGTGCCAGCCAAGAGAATAGTGAAGCTTTCTTT.

This clone was seen a few times. J is TRBJ2-7 and V is TRBV18, with D possibly matching TRBD1 (5 bases). This CDR3 is 13 amino acids long. CDR1 KGHSH and CDR2 LQKENI come from the germline V gene. V lost 5 bases and J lost 5, with 13 bases in between. In DNA form, the CDR3 reads TGTGCCAGCTCAAAGCGACAGCAAAACGAGCAGTACTTC. Translation: CASSKRQQNEQYF.

This clone occurred a few times. CDR3 loop: CASSLRGVPYEQYF. Here the CDR3 DNA reads TGTGCCAGCAGCTTACGCGGGGTCCCCTACGAGCAGTACTTC. The chain couples TRBV7-8 to TRBJ2-7; D perhaps matches TRBD2 (6 bases). V was shortened by 2 bases and J by 2 bases, with 10 bases between the two germline ends. The CDR3 is 14 residues long. Germline V CDR1 and CDR2: SGHVS, FQNEAQ. Filled out from reference TRBV7-8 and TRBJ2-7, the complete variable domain reads GAGVSQSPRYKVAKRGQDVALRCDPISGHVSLFWYQQALGQGPEFLTYFQNEAQLDKSGLPSDRFFAERPEGSVSTLKIQRTQQEDSAVYLCASSLRGVPYEQYFGPGTRLTVT.

This clone was seen more than once but under ten times. V usage is TRBV4-1 and J usage is TRBJ1-1; TRBD1 aligns across 7 bases. V was clipped by 1 base and J by 10 bases; unmatched bases: 6. Looked up from germline, CDR1 is MGHRA and CDR2 is YSYEKL. The CDR3 is 13 residues long. The CDR3: CASSQVDPGGAFF. CDR3 sequence (DNA): TGCGCCAGCAGCCAAGTCGATCCAGGGGGAGCTTTCTTT.

In this sample, this clone turned up a few times. CDR3 sequence reads: CASSFTGDQPQHF. The CDR3 nucleotides read TGTGCCAGCAGCTTCACCGGAGACCAGCCCCAGCATTTT. The chain employs TRBV11-2 and TRBJ1-5; no firm D call. The length of the CDR3 is 13 residues. V was shortened by 3 bases and J by 7 bases, with 10 bases between the two germline ends. CDR1 is SGHAT, CDR2 FQNNGV, per germline.

The chain combines TRBV28 with TRBJ1-5, with 10 nucleotides matching TRBD1. The V gene end was trimmed by 4 bases and the J gene end by 6 bases; junction bases not matched to a gene: 3. The CDR3 loop spans 14 amino acids. Germline-derived CDR1 and CDR2 are MDHEN and SYDVKM. CDR3 residues: CASSSGTGVQPQHF. The DNA of the CDR3 is TGTGCCAGCAGTTCGGGGACAGGGGTTCAGCCCCAGCATTTT.

The V gene is TRBV5-6, the J gene TRBJ1-5; no clear D. This CDR3 spans 14 amino acids. Deletions cut 4 bases from V and 5 bases from J, with 13 bases between. The germline V gene has CDR1 SGHDT and CDR2 YYEEEE. The CDR3 DNA reads TGTGCCAGCAGCACCGGACCGGGGTATCAGCCCCAGCATTTT. Its translation: CASSTGPGYQPQHF.

The chain combines TRBV6-5 with TRBJ2-7, with TRBD2 matching 9 bases. The CDR3 has 15 residues. After removal of 6 bases from V and 3 bases from J, the junction contained 9 bases not matched to a gene. Germline assignment: CDR1 MNHEY and CDR2 SVGAGI. The CDR3 sequence: CASRRGGRALYEQYF. The DNA of the CDR3 is TGTGCCAGCAGACGTGGCGGGAGGGCCCTCTACGAGCAGTACTTC.

The rearrangement joins TRBV18 to TRBJ1-2, with D tentatively TRBD1 (5 bases). Germline CDR1 is KGHSH and CDR2 is LQKENI. CDR3 length equals 15 residues. V dropped 3 bases and J dropped 6 bases, with 17 bases sitting between them. CDR3 region: CASSPTGGSPNGYTF. CDR3 nucleotide sequence: TGTGCCAGCTCACCGACCGGGGGGTCACCCAATGGCTACACCTTC.

The chain links TRBV6-6 to TRBJ2-5, with D perhaps matching TRBD2 (5 bases). Trimming shortened V by 1 base and J by 5 bases, and 11 bases separated the two germline ends. CDR3 length: 14 residues. The germline V gene has CDR1 MNHNY and CDR2 SVGAGI (reference sequence). The CDR3 coding sequence is TGTGCCAGCAGTTACTGGAGAGGGTCGGAGACCCAGTACTTC. Its protein product is CASSYWRGSETQYF.

The genes are TRBV5-1 and TRBJ2-7; TRBD2 aligns across 8 bases. The germline CDR1 and CDR2 sequences are SGHRS and YFSETQ. This CDR3 is 15 amino acids long. Trimming took 1 base from V and 6 from J; bases not matched to a gene: 9. The CDR3 here is CASSLIEAGVGEQYF. CDR3 sequence (DNA): TGCGCCAGCAGCTTGATCGAAGCGGGAGTTGGCGAGCAGTACTTC. Combining the CDR3 with reference TRBV5-1 and TRBJ2-7 gives the whole variable domain KAGVTQTPRYLIKTRGQQVTLSCSPISGHRSVSWYQQTPGQGLQFLFEYFSETQRNKGNFPGRFSGRQFSNSRSEMNVSTLELGDSALYLCASSLIEAGVGEQYFGPGTRLTVT.